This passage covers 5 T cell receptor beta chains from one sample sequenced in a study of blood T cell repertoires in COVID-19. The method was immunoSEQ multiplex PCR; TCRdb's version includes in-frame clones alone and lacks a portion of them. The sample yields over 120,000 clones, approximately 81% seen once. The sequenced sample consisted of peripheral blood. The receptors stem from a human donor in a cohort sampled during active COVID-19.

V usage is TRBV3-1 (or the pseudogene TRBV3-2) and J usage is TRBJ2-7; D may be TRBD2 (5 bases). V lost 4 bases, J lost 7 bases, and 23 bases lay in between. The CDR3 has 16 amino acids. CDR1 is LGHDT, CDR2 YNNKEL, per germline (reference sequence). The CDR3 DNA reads TGTGCCAGCAGCCCCCGGCTACAGACTCTAAGGAGGGAGCAGTACTTC. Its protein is CASSPRLQTLRREQYF.

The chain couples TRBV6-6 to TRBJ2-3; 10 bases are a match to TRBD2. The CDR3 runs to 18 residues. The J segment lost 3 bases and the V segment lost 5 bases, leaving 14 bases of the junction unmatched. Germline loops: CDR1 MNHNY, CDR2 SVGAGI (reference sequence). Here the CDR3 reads CASSPPPKAGGRTDTQYF. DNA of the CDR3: TGTGCCAGCAGTCCCCCCCCTAAAGCGGGAGGGCGAACAGATACGCAGTATTTT.

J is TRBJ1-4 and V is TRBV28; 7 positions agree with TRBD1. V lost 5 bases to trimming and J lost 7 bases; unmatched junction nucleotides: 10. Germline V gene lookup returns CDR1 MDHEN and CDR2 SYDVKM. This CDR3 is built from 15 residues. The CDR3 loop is CASSPGSQGVEKLFF. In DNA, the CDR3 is TGTGCCAGCAGTCCAGGGTCGCAGGGGGTTGAAAAACTGTTTTTT.

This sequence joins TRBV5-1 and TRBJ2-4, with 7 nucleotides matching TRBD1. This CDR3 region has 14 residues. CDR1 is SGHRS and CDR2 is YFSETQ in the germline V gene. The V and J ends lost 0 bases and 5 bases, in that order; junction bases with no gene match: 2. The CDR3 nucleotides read TGCGCCAGCAGCTTGGAAGGGACAGAAAACATTCAGTACTTC. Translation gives CASSLEGTENIQYF.

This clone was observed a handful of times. Written as DNA, the CDR3 is TGTGCCAGCAGCTTAGGGGCCCAACAGGGTGCATACGAGCAGTACTTC. It is translated as CASSLGAQQGAYEQYF. The V and J genes are TRBV7-6 and TRBJ2-7; D possibly corresponds to TRBD1 (6 bases). Trimming removed 1 base at V and 4 bases at J, with 17 bases between. The CDR3 is made up of 16 amino acids. Germline assignment: CDR1 SGHVS and CDR2 FNYEAQ.